The clone carrying this T cell receptor (beta chain) was seen just once. This entry belongs to a study of blood T cell repertoires in COVID-19. Whole-study context: COVID-19 samples from acute and convalescent phases originated in the United States, Italy and Spain.

V gave up 2 bases and J gave up 7 bases, with 15 bases separating them. The germline V gene encodes CDR1 MGHRA and CDR2 YSYEKL. CDR3 length equals 15 residues. Some clones are missing from TCRdb's copy, which holds only in-frame ones; the method was immunoSEQ multiplex PCR. The sample yields around 150,000 clones, roughly 80% seen once. The chain is built from TRBV4-1 and TRBJ2-1; the D gene is possibly TRBD1 (6 bases). The sequencing sample was made of peripheral blood. The TCR comes from a human donor in a cohort sampled during active COVID-19. CDR3 residues: CASSQSTGTRNEQFF. The DNA for the CDR3 is TGCGCCAGCAGCCAATCGACTGGGACAAGGAATGAGCAGTTCTTC.